The 24 T cell receptor beta chains in this list originate from one sample, sequenced in a study of cytomegalovirus exposure and HLA in healthy donors. The PCR used 60 Vbeta and 13 Jbeta primers. This table comes from immunoSEQ multiplex PCR, and its TCRdb copy is limited to in-frame clones, with some not included. The table records about 190,000 clones, 82% of them present only once. The sample comprised PBMCs. The receptors stem from a young woman in good health and CMV-seronegative.

V is TRBV6-1 and J is TRBJ1-5; 9 bases are shared with TRBD1. Germline V gives CDR1 MNHNS, CDR2 SASEGT. The CDR3 loop spans 15 amino acids. V gave up 6 bases and J gave up 3 bases; unmatched junction bases: 6. This CDR3 reads CASSKGQGINQPQHF. The CDR3 coding sequence is TGTGCCAGCAGCAAGGGACAGGGAATCAATCAGCCCCAGCATTTT.

The rearrangement links TRBV10-1 to TRBJ1-2; no definite D call. From germline, CDR1 is WNHNN and CDR2 SYGVQD (reference sequence). The length of the CDR3 is 12 residues. V lost 3 bases and J lost 8, with 10 bases in between. The CDR3 DNA reads TGCGCCAGCAGTGATGGAGGGCGCGGCTACACCTTC. This codes for CASSDGGRGYTF.

The chain joins TRBV2 to TRBJ2-7; 7 bases match TRBD1. In germline, CDR1 is SNHLY, CDR2 FYNNEI. Trimming cost V 7 bases and J 7 bases; bases outside gene matches: 13. The CDR3 loop spans 14 amino acids. CDR3 sequence: CASMRGVGGREQYF. In DNA, the CDR3 is TGTGCCAGCATGAGAGGGGTAGGGGGCCGGGAGCAGTACTTC.

The J gene is TRBJ2-1, the V gene TRBV28; 7 positions match TRBD2. CDR1 and CDR2 from the germline V gene are MDHEN and SYDVKM. With 3 bases clipped from V and 6 bases from J, the junction kept 5 bases outside the gene matches. The CDR3 has 14 residues. DNA for the CDR3: TGTGCCAGCAGTTTTCGGGGCGGGAGCAATGAGCAGTTCTTC. Translated: CASSFRGGSNEQFF. Using reference TRBV28 and TRBJ2-1 for the parts outside the CDR3, the full variable domain is DVKVTQSSRYLVKRTGEKVFLECVQDMDHENMFWYRQDPGLGLRLIYFSYDVKMKEKGDIPEGYSVSREKKERFSLILESASTNQTSMYLCASSFRGGSNEQFFGPGTRLTVL.

The V call is TRBV10-3, the J call TRBJ1-1, with 7 positions matching TRBD1. The CDR3 has 15 residues. Germline V gene data show CDR1 as ENHRY and CDR2 as SYGVKD. V lost 6 bases and J lost 1; bases outside the gene matches: 8. The CDR3 region is CAIRDPQGWNTEAFF. The CDR3 DNA sequence: TGTGCCATCAGGGACCCACAGGGGTGGAACACTGAAGCTTTCTTT.

The rearrangement joins TRBV6-1 to TRBJ1-5, with D hard to call. This CDR3 comprises 13 residues. Per germline, CDR1 MNHNS and CDR2 SASEGT. V lost 2 bases and J 3 bases, leaving 5 bases between the germline ends. The CDR3 sequence is CASSERLNQPQHF. CDR3 DNA: TGTGCCAGCAGTGAAAGACTCAATCAGCCCCAGCATTTT.

This chain joins TRBV27 and TRBJ2-1, with 8 bases aligning to TRBD2. The CDR3 length is 15 residues. The germline V gene has CDR1 MNHEY and CDR2 SMNVEV (reference sequence). Trimming took 6 bases from V and 6 from J; bases not matched to a gene: 10. The DNA for the CDR3 is TGTGCCAGCAGCGGTGGGATAGCGGGAATCAATGAGCAGTTCTTC. Translation gives CASSGGIAGINEQFF.

This clone was seen a single time. The V call is TRBV19, the J call TRBJ2-2; TRBD2 aligns across 8 bases. This CDR3 comprises 19 residues. In germline, CDR1 is LNHDA, CDR2 SQIVND (reference sequence). After removal of 6 bases from V and 5 bases from J, the junction contained 20 bases not matched to a gene. The CDR3 nucleotides read TGTGCCAGTAGCGAGGGGGGGGGACTAGGGGCGAGTCGGACCGGGGAGCTGTTTTTT. Translated, it gives CASSEGGGLGASRTGELFF.

This clone was picked up a small number of times. CDR3 coding DNA: TGTGCCAGCTCACCACCAACGTCTGGTGGGCACGAGCAGTACTTC. This gives the protein CASSPPTSGGHEQYF. This rearrangement joins TRBV18 to TRBJ2-7; D is unclear. With 0 bases removed from V and 5 bases from J, the gap between germline ends came to 14 bases. Germline V lookup: CDR1 KGHSH, CDR2 LQKENI. The CDR3 runs 15 residues.

The rearrangement uses TRBV19 and TRBJ1-5; D uncertain. This CDR3 is 14 amino acids long. Trimming cost V 7 bases and J 0 bases, with 10 bases left between them. Germline CDR1 LNHDA, CDR2 SQIVND (reference sequence). CDR3 nucleotide sequence: TGTGCCAGTACGCAGGTCGTTAGCAATCAGCCCCAGCATTTT. Its protein is CASTQVVSNQPQHF.

This clone was counted a few times. This chain connects TRBV7-9 to TRBJ2-2, with D possibly TRBD1 on 6 matching bases. V dropped 6 bases and J dropped 1 base, with 9 bases sitting between them. Germline V gene data show CDR1 as SEHNR and CDR2 as FQNEAQ (reference sequence). The length of the CDR3 is 14 residues. The CDR3 region is CASSLTGNTGELFF. The DNA for the CDR3 is TGTGCCAGCAGTTTGACAGGGAACACCGGGGAGCTGTTTTTT.

In the case of this clone: Compared with germline, one end of the junction differs, possibly owing to a read error. This rearrangement joins TRBV6-5 to TRBJ1-4; TRBD1 might be the D (5 bases). Germline CDR1 MNHEY, CDR2 SVGAGI. The CDR3 is 15 residues long. Here the CDR3 reads CASSWGVGRRERLFF. CDR3 DNA sequence: TGCGCCAGCAGTTGGGGGGTGGGGAGGAGAGAAAGACTGTTTTTT.

This clone was seen only once. V usage is TRBV2 and J usage is TRBJ1-3; possible D gene TRBD1, 5 bases. The CDR3 totals 15 residues. V dropped 6 bases and J dropped 0 bases, with 12 bases sitting between them. Germline assignment: CDR1 SNHLY and CDR2 FYNNEI. The DNA for the CDR3 is TGTGCCAGCAGGGGGACTCCAGCCTCTGGAAACACCATATATTTT. Protein product: CASRGTPASGNTIYF.

This clone was found a few times. V gene TRBV25-1 combines with J gene TRBJ2-7, with 10 nucleotides matching TRBD1. V gave up 3 bases and J gave up 3 bases; unmatched junction bases: 2. The V gene's germline CDR1 is MGHDK and CDR2 SYGVNS. This CDR3 is 14 amino acids long. The CDR3 coding sequence is TGTGCCAGCAGTGACAGGACAGGGGGCTACGAGCAGTACTTC. It encodes CASSDRTGGYEQYF.

This clone was observed a single time. In DNA form, the CDR3 reads TGTGCCAGCTCACCTTTGCGGGGCGAGGAGACCCAGTACTTC. This translates into CASSPLRGEETQYF. This chain joins TRBV18 and TRBJ2-5; D may be TRBD2 (6 bases). Trimming removed 3 bases at V and 5 bases at J, with 13 bases between. Germline CDR1 reads KGHSH; CDR2 reads LQKENI. This CDR3 has 14 residues.

This clone was picked up a small number of times. This chain links TRBV7-9 with TRBJ2-1; D gene ambiguous. There are 14 residues in the CDR3. Germline V gene data show CDR1 as SEHNR and CDR2 as FQNEAQ (reference sequence). Deletions cut 3 bases from V and 8 bases from J, with 14 bases between. The CDR3 reads CASSLSFGVDEQFF. The CDR3 region has the DNA TGTGCCAGCAGCTTGAGCTTTGGAGTTGATGAGCAGTTCTTC.

The chain uses TRBV9 and TRBJ1-1; TRBD1 matches at 10 bases. Germline V gene sequence: CDR1 SGDLS, CDR2 YYNGEE. J was trimmed by 3 bases and V by 3 bases; bases with no gene match: 5. This CDR3 comprises 15 residues. The CDR3, as DNA: TGTGCCAGCAGCGCCACCGGGACAGGGGACACTGAAGCTTTCTTT. Translation: CASSATGTGDTEAFF.

The chain employs TRBV5-1 and TRBJ1-4, with D possibly being TRBD1 (5 bases). CDR3 length equals 13 residues. CDR1 and CDR2 (germline): SGHRS, YFSETQ. The V end was cut by 4 bases, the J end by 8 bases, with 12 bases between. The DNA for the CDR3 is TGCGCCAGCAGCCAGGGACTGGGGGAAAAACTGTTTTTT. Amino acid sequence: CASSQGLGEKLFF.

The chain couples TRBV6-6 to TRBJ1-2; D might be TRBD1 (6 bases). From germline, CDR1 is MNHNY and CDR2 SVGAGI (reference sequence). CDR3 length equals 15 residues. Trimming took off 3 bases at V and 8 bases at J, with 19 bases between the two ends. CDR3 in amino acids: CASSYSGPDSGGYTF. The CDR3 nucleotides are TGTGCCAGCAGTTATTCCGGGCCGGACAGTGGGGGCTACACCTTC.

The rearrangement joins TRBV28 to TRBJ2-1; 9 bases match TRBD1. The CDR3 contains 12 residues. Germline CDR1 and CDR2: MDHEN and SYDVKM. After removal of 3 bases from V and 15 bases from J, the junction contained 6 bases not matched to a gene. Here the CDR3 reads CASSLGQGPTFF. DNA for the CDR3: TGTGCCAGCAGTTTGGGACAGGGACCCACGTTCTTC.

The J gene is TRBJ2-3, the V gene TRBV7-3, with D possibly matching TRBD1 (5 bases). Germline lookup yields CDR1 SGHTA and CDR2 FQGTGA. The CDR3 is 16 residues long. Deletions cut 2 bases from V and 0 bases from J, with 12 bases between. The CDR3 loop reads CASSLVDSWSTDTQYF. CDR3 coding DNA: TGTGCCAGCAGCTTAGTCGACAGTTGGAGCACAGATACGCAGTATTTT.

The genes are TRBV30 and TRBJ2-2, with D possibly matching TRBD1 (5 bases). This CDR3 contains 17 residues. Germline CDR1 reads GTSNPN; CDR2 reads SVGIG (reference sequence). Between the trimmed V and J ends, which lost 5 bases and 1 base, there was a span of 20 bases. The CDR3 bases are TGTGCCTGGGGTTTCCCTTTACAGGACGGGAACACCGGGGAGCTGTTTTTT. Protein sequence: CAWGFPLQDGNTGELFF.

The chain combines TRBV20-1 with TRBJ2-3; the D is unclear. V was clipped by 8 bases and J by 2 bases, with 5 bases between them. CDR3 length: 10 amino acids. The germline CDR1 and CDR2 sequences are DFQATT and SNEGSKA (reference sequence). This CDR3 reads CSPFTDTQYF. The CDR3 bases are TGCAGTCCATTCACAGATACGCAGTATTTT.

The gene calls are TRBV5-1 and TRBJ2-3; D gene unclear. Germline-derived CDR1 and CDR2 are SGHRS and YFSETQ. The CDR3 is made up of 15 amino acids. The V end was cut by 0 bases, the J end by 1 base, with 9 bases between. The CDR3 bases are TGCGCCAGCAGCTTGGGGTGGCAGGGCACAGATACGCAGTATTTT. It translates to CASSLGWQGTDTQYF.